This TCR beta chain was retrieved from a study of shared clonotypes between healthy human individuals. General study results and limits: The sampled material consisted only of blood, and tissue repertoires are likely to differ.

The germline V and J ends were trimmed by 1 base and 9 bases, with 12 bases remaining between them. In germline, CDR1 is SGHTA, CDR2 FQGNSA. The CDR3 totals 13 residues. Comment on this clone: Its antigen is unidentified.

The assay was immunoSEQ multiplex PCR, and TCRdb's table has in-frame clones only and misses some. The sample consists of about 2.1 million clones, around 93% of them appearing once. Terminally differentiated effector memory CD45RA+ cells were excluded by CCR7 positive selection of CD45RO-negative cells. The donors were adults (healthy and HIV-negative) with no recent acute infections or vaccinations. Sequenced material: naive CD8+ T cells from PBMCs. The receptor was derived from a man between 18 and 29 years old in good health. Some clones in this sample may be carry-over from other donors' samples. The rearrangement links TRBV7-2 to TRBJ1-1; no reliable D call. CDR3 residues: CASSLGSGWKAFF. DNA for the CDR3: TGTGCCAGCAGCTTAGGTTCAGGATGGAAAGCTTTCTTT. Filled out from reference TRBV7-2 and TRBJ1-1, the complete variable domain reads GAGVSQSPSNKVTEKGKDVELRCDPISGHTALYWYRQSLGQGLEFLIYFQGNSAPDKSGLPSDRFSAERTGGSVSTLTIQRTQQEDSAVYLCASSLGSGWKAFFGQGTRLTVV.